The rows below give T cell receptor beta chains drawn from one sample of a study of T cell repertoires in cytomegalovirus infection. MiXCR was run by TCRdb on the reads, yielding one entry per CDR3 protein. The sample comprises about 530,000 distinct CDR3 sequences, around a quarter of which are singletons, and 13% rests with the top ten. The sequencing sample was made of PBMCs. These receptors all come from a human donor in good health (CMV status not recorded). Some clones in this sample may be carry-over from other donors' samples. The CDR3 runs from the conserved cysteine through the conserved F or W. D genes are given only for firm matches. Clone size is shown for a subset of rows, as once, few, many or a class of expanded clone.

j_call clone_size d_call v_call cdr3_aa cdr3_nt
TRBJ2-1 few NA TRBV6-4 CASSVDQTYNEQFF TGTGCCAGCAGTGTCGACCAGACCTACAATGAGCAGTTCTTC
TRBJ2-7 NA TRBD2 TRBV27 CASAWTSGSYEQYF TGTGCCAGTGCCTGGACTAGCGGGAGTTACGAGCAGTACTTC
TRBJ1-1 few NA TRBV7-9 CASTAGRMNTEAFF TGTGCCAGCACTGCAGGACGGATGAACACTGAAGCTTTCTTT
TRBJ1-6 many NA TRBV7-2 CASSAALWSPLHF TGTGCCAGCAGCGCAGCCCTATGGTCGCCCCTCCACTTT
TRBJ2-3 many NA TRBV7-2 CASSFRSQGRTDTQYF TGTGCCAGCAGCTTTAGGTCCCAGGGGAGAACAGATACGCAGTATTTT
TRBJ2-2 NA NA TRBV7-8 CASSSGVGATGELFF TGTGCCAGCAGCTCGGGGGTAGGGGCCACCGGGGAGCTGTTTTTT
TRBJ1-1 NA TRBD1 TRBV12-3/TRBV12-4 CATRGFGPNTEAFF TGTGCCACCAGGGGGTTTGGGCCGAACACTGAAGCTTTCTTT
TRBJ2-4 NA NA TRBV12-3/TRBV12-4 CASTPPAGTIQYF TGTGCCAGCACCCCTCCCGCAGGGACCATTCAGTACTTC
TRBJ1-3 many TRBD1 TRBV7-6 CASSSGTGNGNTIYF TGTGCCAGCAGCTCCGGGACAGGGAATGGAAACACCATATATTTT
TRBJ1-5 NA NA TRBV12-3/TRBV12-4 CASSPGTLRSAQHF TGTGCCAGCAGTCCTGGGACTCTCCGATCAGCCCAGCATTTT
TRBJ2-3 NA TRBD2 TRBV19 CASTASGIGTDTQYF TGTGCCAGTACGGCTAGCGGGATTGGCACAGATACGCAGTATTTT
TRBJ2-3 NA NA TRBV7-9 CASNRGILSTDTQYF TGTGCCAGCAACCGGGGGATTCTTAGCACAGATACGCAGTATTTT
TRBJ2-2 NA TRBD1 TRBV19 CASRDRASGFDTGELFF TGTGCCAGTAGGGACAGGGCATCGGGGTTCGACACCGGGGAGCTGTTTTTT
TRBJ2-3 many TRBD2 TRBV7-2 CASSLESGILTDTQYF TGTGCCAGCAGCTTAGAGAGCGGGATTCTCACAGATACGCAGTATTTT
TRBJ1-1 few NA TRBV18 CASSLILPQRETEAFF TGTGCCAGCTCACTAATATTGCCCCAACGGGAAACTGAAGCTTTCTTT
TRBJ1-5 NA TRBD1 TRBV28 CASSLPFGTGKVPQHF TGTGCCAGCAGTTTACCCTTTGGGACAGGGAAGGTTCCCCAGCATTTT
TRBJ2-5 NA NA TRBV7-7 CASSYGGAEETQYF TGTGCCAGCAGCTACGGGGGAGCGGAAGAGACCCAGTACTTC
TRBJ2-5 NA TRBD2 TRBV6-5 CASSYFGGRAEETQYF TGTGCCAGCAGTTATTTCGGCGGGAGGGCCGAAGAGACCCAGTACTTC
TRBJ2-2 few NA TRBV10-3 CAISEGHTGELFF TGTGCCATCAGTGAAGGGCACACCGGGGAGCTGTTTTTT
TRBJ1-1 NA NA TRBV6-2/TRBV6-3 CASSGQWLTEAFF TGTGCCAGCAGCGGACAGTGGCTTACTGAAGCTTTCTTT
TRBJ2-2 many TRBD1 TRBV7-2 CASSLDGTGALLTGELFF TGTGCCAGCAGCTTAGACGGGACAGGGGCCCTCCTAACCGGGGAGCTGTTTTTT
TRBJ2-2 NA TRBD2 TRBV19 CASQLAAGLRELFF TGTGCCAGCCAACTAGCGGCCGGACTCCGGGAGCTGTTTTTT
TRBJ2-3 many TRBD2 TRBV7-2 CASSLGPSGIGASTDTQYF TGTGCCAGCAGCTTAGGTCCTAGCGGGATTGGGGCTAGCACAGATACGCAGTATTTT
TRBJ2-3 NA TRBD2 TRBV5-1 CASNGGRIPDTQYF TGCGCCAGCAATGGCGGGAGGATTCCAGATACGCAGTATTTT
TRBJ1-2 NA TRBD1 TRBV5-6 CASSSPLSGTAYGYTF TGTGCCAGCAGCTCACCCCTCTCCGGGACAGCCTATGGCTACACCTTC
TRBJ2-2 NA TRBD2 TRBV20-1 CSTPGPGGSNTGELFF TGCAGTACGCCGGGCCCGGGGGGATCGAACACCGGGGAGCTGTTTTTT
TRBJ2-5 NA NA TRBV6-2/TRBV6-3 CASSYSAARETQYF TGTGCCAGCAGTTACTCGGCAGCTCGGGAGACCCAGTACTTC
TRBJ1-4 many NA TRBV7-2 CASSDSYQEKLFF TGTGCCAGCAGCGATTCCTATCAGGAAAAACTGTTTTTT
TRBJ2-2 NA NA TRBV11-2 CASSLVPGINTGELFF TGTGCCAGCAGCTTAGTTCCGGGTATAAACACCGGGGAGCTGTTTTTT
TRBJ2-1 NA TRBD1 TRBV29-1 CSVEVQGDSYNEQFF TGCAGCGTTGAAGTGCAGGGGGATTCTTACAATGAGCAGTTCTTC
TRBJ2-5 many TRBD1 TRBV7-2 CASSTTGGRETQYF TGTGCCAGCAGCACGACAGGGGGCAGAGAGACCCAGTACTTC
TRBJ2-5 few NA TRBV7-7 CASSLAVGYETQYF TGTGCCAGCAGCTTAGCCGTGGGTTACGAGACCCAGTACTTC
TRBJ2-1 NA TRBD2 TRBV7-4 CASRRGRANEQFF TGTGCCAGCAGGCGCGGGAGGGCCAATGAGCAGTTCTTC
TRBJ1-6 NA NA TRBV5-5 CASSSWTVGNSPLHF TGTGCCAGCAGCTCTTGGACAGTGGGAAATTCACCCCTCCACTTT
TRBJ1-4 few NA TRBV7-6 CASSLVFQGTDEKLFF TGTGCCAGCAGCTTAGTCTTTCAGGGAACGGATGAAAAACTGTTTTTT
TRBJ1-5 NA NA TRBV5-6 CASSLWSDNQPQHF TGTGCCAGCAGCTTGTGGTCAGACAATCAGCCCCAGCATTTT
TRBJ2-7 few TRBD1 TRBV27 CASSPVRQGLTKQYF TGTGCCAGCAGTCCCGTAAGACAGGGATTAACAAAGCAGTACTTC
TRBJ2-3 NA NA TRBV5-4 CASSTKPDTQYF TGTGCCAGCAGCACCAAACCCGATACGCAGTATTTT
TRBJ2-1 many NA TRBV7-6 CASSPSGAYNEQFF TGTGCCAGCAGCCCCTCGGGGGCCTACAATGAGCAGTTCTTC
TRBJ1-2 many TRBD1 TRBV7-8 CASSLDRGRLNGYTF TGTGCCAGCAGCTTAGACAGGGGGCGCCTTAATGGCTACACCTTC
TRBJ2-1 once TRBD2 TRBV19 CASSTVVGGSSYNEQFF TGTGCCAGTAGCACGGTGGTCGGGGGGAGCTCCTACAATGAGCAGTTCTTC
TRBJ2-1 few TRBD1 TRBV11-1 CASSPRQGSSYNEQFF TGTGCCAGCAGCCCCCGACAGGGCAGCTCCTACAATGAGCAGTTCTTC
TRBJ2-7 NA TRBD1 TRBV20-1 CSARDDGTGAYEQYF TGCAGTGCTAGAGATGACGGGACAGGGGCATACGAGCAGTACTTC
TRBJ2-5 few NA TRBV29-1 CSVLDPRRPQKTQYF TGCAGCGTTTTAGACCCGCGTAGGCCCCAAAAGACCCAGTACTTC
TRBJ2-3 few NA TRBV2 CASSVIRDTQYF TGTGCCAGCAGTGTTATTAGAGATACGCAGTATTTT
TRBJ2-1 NA TRBD2 TRBV11-2 CASSQTSGSNYEQFF TGTGCCAGCAGCCAAACTAGCGGGAGTAACTATGAGCAGTTCTTC
TRBJ2-1 few TRBD2 TRBV7-2 CASSRTRSFNEQFF TGTGCCAGCAGCCGGACTAGAAGTTTCAATGAGCAGTTCTTC